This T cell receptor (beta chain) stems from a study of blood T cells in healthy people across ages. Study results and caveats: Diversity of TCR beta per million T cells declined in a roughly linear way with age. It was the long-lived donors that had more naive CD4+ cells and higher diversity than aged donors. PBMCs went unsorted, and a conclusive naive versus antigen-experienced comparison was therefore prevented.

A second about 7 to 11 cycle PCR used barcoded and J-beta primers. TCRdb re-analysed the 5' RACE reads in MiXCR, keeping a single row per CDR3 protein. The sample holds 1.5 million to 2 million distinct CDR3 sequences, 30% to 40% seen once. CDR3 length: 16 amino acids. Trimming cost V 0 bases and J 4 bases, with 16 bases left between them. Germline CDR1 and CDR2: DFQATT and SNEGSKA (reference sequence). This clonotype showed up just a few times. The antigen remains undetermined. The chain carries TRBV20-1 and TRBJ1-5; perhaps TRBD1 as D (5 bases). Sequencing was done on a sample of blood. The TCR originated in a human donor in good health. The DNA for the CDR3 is TGCAGTGCTAGAGACGCCGGGACCGGGGGGAATCAGCCCCAGCATTTT. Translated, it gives CSARDAGTGGNQPQHF.